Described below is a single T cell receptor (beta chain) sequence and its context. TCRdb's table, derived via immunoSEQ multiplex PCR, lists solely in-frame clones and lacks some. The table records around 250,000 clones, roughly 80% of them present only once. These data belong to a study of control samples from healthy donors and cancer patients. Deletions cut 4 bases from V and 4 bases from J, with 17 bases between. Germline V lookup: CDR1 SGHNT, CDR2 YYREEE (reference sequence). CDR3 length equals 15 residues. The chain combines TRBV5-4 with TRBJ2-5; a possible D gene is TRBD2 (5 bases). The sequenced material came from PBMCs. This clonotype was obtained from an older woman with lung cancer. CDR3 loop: CASSRKDRGGETQYF. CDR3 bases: TGTGCCAGCAGCCGTAAGGACCGGGGTGGAGAGACCCAGTACTTC.